Presented here are 13 T cell receptor beta chains from one specimen sequenced in a study of T cell responses to AZD1222 COVID-19 vaccine. Generated by immunoSEQ multiplex PCR, the TCRdb table keeps only in-frame clones and is missing some. The data contain roughly 120,000 clones, roughly 89% of them singletons. The source material was peripheral blood, sampled on day 0 of AZD1222 vaccination. The receptors were gathered from an adult in good health.

This chain joins TRBV9 and TRBJ2-3; TRBD2 matches 9 bases. The germline CDR1 and CDR2 sequences are SGDLS and YYNGEE. The CDR3 is 16 amino acids. J lost 5 bases, V lost 0 bases, and 7 bases had no gene match. CDR3 bases: TGTGCCAGCAGCGTAGGTAATAGCGGGGGTGGAGATACGCAGTATTTT. Protein sequence: CASSVGNSGGGDTQYF.

As DNA, the CDR3 is TGCGCCAGCAGTGAGTCTTCGACAGGGACCTACGAGCAGTACTTC. The encoded protein is CASSESSTGTYEQYF. V usage is TRBV10-1 and J usage is TRBJ2-7; 7 nucleotides line up with TRBD1. J was trimmed by 2 bases and V by 0 bases; bases with no gene match: 4. There are 15 residues in the CDR3. Germline lookup yields CDR1 WNHNN and CDR2 SYGVQD (reference sequence).

The chain joins TRBV5-1 to TRBJ1-1; tentatively, D is TRBD1 (5 bases). V was shortened by 7 bases and J by 1 base, with 20 bases between the two germline ends. Germline CDR1 SGHRS, CDR2 YFSETQ. CDR3 length: 16 residues. CDR3 protein: CASGPTFVTGNTEAFF. CDR3 coding DNA: TGCGCCAGCGGACCGACGTTTGTAACAGGGAACACTGAAGCTTTCTTT.

The chain employs TRBV11-2 and TRBJ1-2; perhaps TRBD1 as D (6 bases). Trimming took off 5 bases at V and 7 bases at J, with 20 bases between the two ends. The CDR3 loop spans 15 amino acids. Germline CDR1 is SGHAT and CDR2 is FQNNGV. The chain's CDR3 is CASSPGEGHNPGYTF. Here the CDR3 DNA reads TGTGCCAGCAGCCCAGGGGAGGGCCATAATCCTGGCTACACCTTC. Combining the CDR3 with reference TRBV11-2 and TRBJ1-2 gives the whole variable domain EAGVAQSPRYKIIEKRQSVAFWCNPISGHATLYWYQQILGQGPKLLIQFQNNGVVDDSQLPKDRFSAERLKGVDSTLKIQPAKLEDSAVYLCASSPGEGHNPGYTFGSGTRLTVV.

The chain is built from TRBV7-9 and TRBJ2-5; the D gene is possibly TRBD1 (7 bases). Germline values: CDR1 SEHNR, CDR2 FQNEAQ (reference sequence). V lost 4 bases and J lost 2, with 17 bases in between. The CDR3 extends over 16 amino acids. DNA for the CDR3: TGTGCCAGCAGCTCGCGGGACAGTGACTTTCAAGAGACCCAGTACTTC. Protein: CASSSRDSDFQETQYF.

This chain connects TRBV3-1 (or the pseudogene TRBV3-2) to TRBJ1-4; maybe TRBD1 (5 bases). The V and J ends lost 3 bases and 3 bases respectively, with 11 bases between them. CDR1 LGHDT and CDR2 YNNKEL come from the germline V gene (reference sequence). CDR3 length: 15 residues. CDR3 DNA: TGTGCCAGCAGCCAGCGGGGGGTGGCTAATGAAAAACTGTTTTTT. Translation gives CASSQRGVANEKLFF.

V and J are TRBV6-1 and TRBJ1-3; 9 nucleotides align to TRBD1. Per germline, CDR1 MNHNS and CDR2 SASEGT. Trimming at V came to 6 bases and at J to 2 bases, leaving 8 bases not matched to a gene. The CDR3 has 16 amino acids. The CDR3 bases are TGTGCCAGCAGGGAAACAGGGGGCTTGACTGGAAACACCATATATTTT. It codes for CASRETGGLTGNTIYF.

The rearrangement links TRBV10-3 to TRBJ2-1, with 10 bases matching TRBD2. Germline values: CDR1 ENHRY, CDR2 SYGVKD. V gave up 7 bases and J gave up 5 bases; unmatched junction bases: 14. CDR3 length: 17 residues. CDR3 bases: TGTGCCATCAAGGGACAAGCGGGAGGGCCACAAAACAATGAGCAGTTCTTC. Translated: CAIKGQAGGPQNNEQFF.

The V call is TRBV19, the J call TRBJ1-3, with 9 bases matching TRBD1. This CDR3 is 14 amino acids long. The V gene's germline CDR1 is LNHDA and CDR2 SQIVND (reference sequence). Germline trimming cut 6 bases from V and 4 bases from J; bases unmatched to any gene: 4. The CDR3 loop is CASSGQGLGNTIYF. The CDR3 nucleotides read TGTGCCAGTAGCGGACAGGGGTTAGGAAACACCATATATTTT.

This sequence joins TRBV14 and TRBJ1-4, with D perhaps matching TRBD1 (5 bases). The V and J ends lost 6 bases and 0 bases respectively, with 11 bases between them. Germline V gene lookup returns CDR1 SGHDN and CDR2 FVKESK. The CDR3 runs to 15 residues. The CDR3 DNA sequence: TGTGCCAGCAGGAGGGGACCCGCAACTAATGAAAAACTGTTTTTT. This translates into CASRRGPATNEKLFF.

This rearrangement joins TRBV9 to TRBJ2-5; D gene ambiguous. The germline V and J ends were trimmed by 2 bases and 4 bases, with 15 bases remaining between them. The CDR3 sequence is 15 residues long. Germline assignment: CDR1 SGDLS and CDR2 YYNGEE. The CDR3 sequence: CASSVSSGGPETQYF. CDR3 bases: TGTGCCAGCAGCGTGTCCTCCGGCGGCCCAGAGACCCAGTACTTC.

The chain recombines TRBV19 with TRBJ1-1; 9 bases fit TRBD1. CDR3 length equals 14 residues. Germline lookup yields CDR1 LNHDA and CDR2 SQIVND (reference sequence). The J segment lost 5 bases and the V segment lost 6 bases, leaving 7 bases of the junction unmatched. The CDR3 DNA is TGTGCCAGTAGCCCTGGACAGGGGAGTACTGAAGCTTTCTTT. Residues: CASSPGQGSTEAFF. Full variable domain (missing parts from reference TRBV19 and TRBJ1-1): DGGITQSPKYLFRKEGQNVTLSCEQNLNHDAMYWYRQDPGQGLRLIYYSQIVNDFQKGDIAEGYSVSREKKESFPLTVTSAQKNPTAFYLCASSPGQGSTEAFFGQGTRLTVV.

The V gene is TRBV15, the J gene TRBJ1-2; 8 bases agree with TRBD1. V shed 3 bases, J shed 3 bases, and the junction held 9 bases outside the gene matches. CDR1 is LNHNV, CDR2 YYDKDF, per germline (reference sequence). This CDR3 is built from 16 residues. The CDR3 region is CATSSLKTGAHYGYTF. DNA for the CDR3: TGTGCCACCAGCAGCCTCAAGACAGGGGCGCACTATGGCTACACCTTC.